The next 25 T cell receptor beta chains were all read from a single sample in a study of blood T cell repertoires in COVID-19 (dated by TCRdb to 2019 to 2021). Library preparation employed the immunoSEQ multiplex PCR assay. TCRdb limited this immuneACCESS table to in-frame rearrangements with V and J called. A share of clones is missing; checked studies link under half to unresolved V genes, and the rest is unexplained. This sample gives about 100,000 clones in total; more than 75% of them show up just once. In total, the top ten clones hold roughly 13% of the sample. Sequenced sample: peripheral blood. Receptor source: a human donor in a cohort sampled during active COVID-19.

This chain connects TRBV3-1 (or the pseudogene TRBV3-2) to TRBJ2-7; D unclear. V lost 0 bases and J 6 bases, leaving 3 bases between the germline ends. The CDR3 contains 11 residues. The germline V gene encodes CDR1 LGHDT and CDR2 YNNKEL (reference sequence). CDR3 coding DNA: TGTGCCAGCAGCCAAGATCGCGAGCAGTACTTC. This codes for CASSQDREQYF.

The rearrangement uses TRBV19 and TRBJ2-7, with TRBD1 matching over 7 bases. CDR3 size: 13 residues. Germline V CDR1 and CDR2: LNHDA, SQIVND (reference sequence). V trimming: 5 bases; J trimming: 3 bases; junction bases outside the gene matches: 4. The CDR3 nucleotides read TGTGCCAGTAGTCCCCAGGGGGTCTACGAGCAGTACTTC. Protein sequence: CASSPQGVYEQYF.

V usage is TRBV5-1 and J usage is TRBJ2-3, with D perhaps matching TRBD2 (6 bases). V lost 4 bases and J lost 4, with 13 bases in between. Germline V lookup: CDR1 SGHRS, CDR2 YFSETQ. There are 14 residues in the CDR3. CDR3 residues: CASSAGPGADTQYF. For the CDR3, the DNA is TGCGCCAGCAGCGCGGGACCCGGCGCAGATACGCAGTATTTT.

This clone was picked up one time. The V call is TRBV3-1 (or the pseudogene TRBV3-2), the J call TRBJ1-1, with 8 positions matching TRBD1. Germline CDR1 and CDR2: LGHDT and YNNKEL (reference sequence). After removal of 4 bases from V and 3 bases from J, the junction contained 10 bases not matched to a gene. The CDR3 covers 16 residues. CDR3 nucleotides: TGTGCCAGCAGCCGAGTTCGGACAGGGCGCCACACTGAAGCTTTCTTT. Residues: CASSRVRTGRHTEAFF.

The V call is TRBV10-1, the J call TRBJ1-1, with 7 bases identical to TRBD1. CDR3 length equals 19 residues. The germline V gene has CDR1 WNHNN and CDR2 SYGVQD (reference sequence). The junction had 13 bases not matched to a gene; V was cut back by 0 bases and J by 0 bases. In DNA, the CDR3 is TGCGCCAGCAGTGAGTCAACTAGGACAGGCGCAGTTATGAACACTGAAGCTTTCTTT. Amino acids: CASSESTRTGAVMNTEAFF.

V is TRBV25-1 and J is TRBJ2-3; TRBD1 matches 7 bases. The CDR3 is 14 amino acids. V gave up 10 bases and J gave up 2 bases; unmatched junction bases: 9. Per the germline V gene, CDR1 is MGHDK and CDR2 is SYGVNS. The CDR3 nucleotides are TGTGCCACCGGTAGGGACAGAGACACAGATACGCAGTATTTT. It encodes CATGRDRDTDTQYF. The whole variable domain, filled in from reference TRBV25-1 and TRBJ2-3, reads EADIYQTPRYLVIGTGKKITLECSQTMGHDKMYWYQQDPGMELHLIHYSYGVNSTEKGDLSSESTVSRIRTEHFPLTLESARPSHTSQYLCATGRDRDTDTQYFGPGTRLTVL.

V usage is TRBV7-7 and J usage is TRBJ2-5, with D perhaps TRBD2 (6 bases). Germline V gives CDR1 SSHAT, CDR2 FNYEAQ (reference sequence). The CDR3 runs 15 residues. Trimming shortened V by 2 bases and J by 9 bases, and 19 bases separated the two germline ends. CDR3 nucleotides: TGTGCCAGCAGCTTATGGGCGGGGAGCCAGTGGGCCCAGTACTTC. Protein: CASSLWAGSQWAQYF.

The rearrangement uses TRBV30 and TRBJ2-5, with 13 bases identical to TRBD2. Germline CDR1 is GTSNPN and CDR2 is SVGIG (reference sequence). The CDR3 is 17 amino acids. V gave up 3 bases and J gave up 4 bases; unmatched junction bases: 11. CDR3 residues: CAWSPHLRLAGGETQYF. For the CDR3, the DNA is TGTGCCTGGAGCCCCCATCTCCGACTAGCGGGAGGAGAGACCCAGTACTTC. Drawing the rest from reference TRBV30 and TRBJ2-5, the complete variable domain is SQTIHQWPATLVQPVGSPLSLECTVEGTSNPNLYWYRQAAGRGLQLLFYSVGIGQISSEVPQNLSASRPQDRQFILSSKKLLLSDSGFYLCAWSPHLRLAGGETQYFGPGTRLLVL.

This clone was recorded only once. The CDR3 nucleotides are TGTGCCACCAGTGATGCTAGCGGGAGTATCCATGAGCAGTTCTTC. This codes for CATSDASGSIHEQFF. The chain combines TRBV24-1 with TRBJ2-1, with 10 bases aligning to TRBD2. CDR3 length equals 15 residues. The V gene end was trimmed by 3 bases and the J gene end by 8 bases; junction bases not matched to a gene: 6. Germline V gene sequence: CDR1 KGHDR, CDR2 SFDVKD.

The chain is built from TRBV6-2 or TRBV6-3 and TRBJ1-2, with D possibly being TRBD1 (5 bases). This CDR3 has 16 amino acids. With 1 base removed from V and 5 bases from J, the gap between germline ends came to 17 bases. The V gene's germline CDR1 is MNHEY and CDR2 SVGEGT. The CDR3 coding sequence is TGTGCCAGCAGTTACTTTGGGGCGAGCACTCTATATGGCTACACCTTC. Its protein is CASSYFGASTLYGYTF.

V is TRBV5-5 and J is TRBJ1-3; D is perhaps TRBD1 (5 bases). V lost 0 bases and J lost 0, with 13 bases in between. CDR3 length: 17 amino acids. Germline V gene sequence: CDR1 SGHKS, CDR2 YYEKEE (reference sequence). In nucleotides, the CDR3 is TGTGCCAGCAGCTTGGTTAGGGACTTTTTCTCTGGAAACACCATATATTTT. Translation gives CASSLVRDFFSGNTIYF.

The sample holds one count of this clone. The chain carries TRBV10-3 and TRBJ1-1, with D possibly TRBD1 on 5 matching bases. Germline V lookup: CDR1 ENHRY, CDR2 SYGVKD. V dropped 3 bases and J dropped 3 bases, with 8 bases sitting between them. The CDR3 contains 13 residues. CDR3 sequence reads: CAISERGDTEAFF. The CDR3 nucleotides are TGTGCCATCAGTGAACGGGGGGACACTGAAGCTTTCTTT.

This rearrangement joins TRBV5-1 to TRBJ2-7; 12 bases match TRBD2. Germline loops: CDR1 SGHRS, CDR2 YFSETQ. Trimming cost V 4 bases and J 3 bases; bases outside gene matches: 5. CDR3 length: 15 residues. CDR3 protein: CASSPTSGGFYEQYF. DNA of the CDR3: TGCGCCAGCAGCCCGACTAGCGGGGGATTCTACGAGCAGTACTTC. Variable domain in full (rest from reference TRBV5-1 and TRBJ2-7): KAGVTQTPRYLIKTRGQQVTLSCSPISGHRSVSWYQQTPGQGLQFLFEYFSETQRNKGNFPGRFSGRQFSNSRSEMNVSTLELGDSALYLCASSPTSGGFYEQYFGPGTRLTVT.

This clone has just a few counts. The chain recombines TRBV4-1 with TRBJ2-5, with TRBD2 matching 7 bases. V gave up 4 bases and J gave up 3 bases; unmatched junction bases: 11. The length of the CDR3 is 16 residues. Germline CDR1 reads MGHRA; CDR2 reads YSYEKL. This CDR3 reads CASSRWGGRAEETQYF. The CDR3 nucleotides read TGCGCCAGCAGCCGGTGGGGAGGGAGGGCCGAAGAGACCCAGTACTTC.

The DNA for the CDR3 is TGTGCCAGCAGTTACCCGGCCGGCGGCTATGGCTACACCTTC. It codes for CASSYPAGGYGYTF. The rearrangement uses TRBV6-6 and TRBJ1-2; D is uncertain. This CDR3 has 14 residues. Per the germline V gene, CDR1 is MNHNY and CDR2 is SVGAGI (reference sequence). Trimming took off 2 bases at V and 4 bases at J, with 11 bases between the two ends.

The chain has TRBV25-1 and TRBJ2-5; D not certain. Germline lookup yields CDR1 MGHDK and CDR2 SYGVNS. The V end was cut by 1 base, the J end by 5 bases, with 11 bases between. CDR3 length: 14 amino acids. Here the CDR3 DNA reads TGTGCCAGCAGTGAATTGGCAGGATCCGAGACCCAGTACTTC. Translated: CASSELAGSETQYF.

The chain links TRBV18 to TRBJ2-7; the D gene is possibly TRBD1 (6 bases). The CDR3 is 12 amino acids. V lost 2 bases, J lost 5 bases, and 7 bases lay in between. CDR1 and CDR2 (germline): KGHSH, LQKENI. The CDR3 coding sequence is TGTGCCAGCTCACCAGGGGGCGACGAGCAGTACTTC. Translating it yields CASSPGGDEQYF.

The rearrangement uses TRBV19 and TRBJ1-1; no firm D call. With 7 bases removed from V and 2 bases from J, the gap between germline ends came to 8 bases. The V gene's germline CDR1 is LNHDA and CDR2 SQIVND (reference sequence). This CDR3 has 12 residues. Here the CDR3 reads CASTEGNTEAFF. The CDR3, as DNA: TGTGCCAGTACGGAGGGCAACACTGAAGCTTTCTTT.

The genes are TRBV7-9 and TRBJ2-1; D uncertain. The CDR3 covers 16 residues. Germline V gives CDR1 SEHNR, CDR2 FQNEAQ (reference sequence). Trimming took 4 bases from V and 6 from J, leaving 19 bases between them. CDR3 nucleotide sequence: TGTGCCAGCAGCTCCTTCCTTGGCCAGACAAGCAATGAGCAGTTCTTC. Its translation is CASSSFLGQTSNEQFF.

This rearrangement joins TRBV9 to TRBJ1-4, with D unresolved. The germline CDR1 and CDR2 sequences are SGDLS and YYNGEE. Trimming shortened V by 0 bases and J by 3 bases, and 3 bases separated the two germline ends. The CDR3 spans 13 residues. CDR3 sequence reads: CASSVVSNEKLFF. The CDR3 DNA follows: TGTGCCAGCAGCGTAGTATCTAATGAAAAACTGTTTTTT.

The rearrangement uses TRBV10-3 and TRBJ2-7; 7 bases are shared with TRBD1. CDR3 size: 18 residues. Trimming took 0 bases from V and 7 from J; bases not matched to a gene: 18. Germline V gene data show CDR1 as ENHRY and CDR2 as SYGVKD. The CDR3 nucleotides are TGTGCCATCAGTGAGTCTGGCAAGGGGGCAACACTTGGCGGTGAGCAGTACTTC. Encoded protein: CAISESGKGATLGGEQYF.

The chain recombines TRBV14 with TRBJ1-1, with D uncertain. The CDR3 extends over 13 amino acids. V was trimmed by 4 bases and J by 8 bases, leaving 14 bases between them. Looked up from germline, CDR1 is SGHDN and CDR2 is FVKESK. The CDR3 protein is CASSPGPTTEAFF. The CDR3 region has the DNA TGTGCCAGCAGCCCGGGTCCTACCACGGAAGCTTTCTTT.

V gene TRBV9 combines with J gene TRBJ1-1; D is uncertain. CDR1 and CDR2 (germline): SGDLS, YYNGEE. CDR3 length: 12 residues. With 5 bases removed from V and 0 bases from J, the gap between germline ends came to 5 bases. For the CDR3, the DNA is TGTGCCAGCAGGGGCATGAACACTGAAGCTTTCTTT. This translates into CASRGMNTEAFF. The full variable domain, rest sourced from reference TRBV9 and TRBJ1-1, is DSGVTQTPKHLITATGQRVTLRCSPRSGDLSVYWYQQSLDQGLQFLIQYYNGEERAKGNILERFSAQQFPDLHSELNLSSLELGDSALYFCASRGMNTEAFFGQGTRLTVV.

This chain links TRBV10-3 with TRBJ2-7, with 12 bases matching TRBD2. Losses at the gene ends were 10 bases for V and 3 bases for J; bases not matched to a gene: 10. Germline CDR1 ENHRY, CDR2 SYGVKD. The CDR3 covers 15 residues. CDR3 amino acids: CATKTSGSNLYEQYF. The CDR3 region has the DNA TGTGCCACTAAGACTAGCGGGAGCAATCTCTACGAGCAGTACTTC.

V usage is TRBV3-1 (or the pseudogene TRBV3-2) and J usage is TRBJ1-2; no firm D call. Germline values: CDR1 LGHDT, CDR2 YNNKEL (reference sequence). The CDR3 has 14 residues. Trimming pared 1 base from V and 6 bases from J, leaving 12 bases between. In DNA form, the CDR3 reads TGTGCCAGCAGCCAAGTAGGACTTAGCGATGGCTACACCTTC. This sequence encodes CASSQVGLSDGYTF.